Sequencing of this T cell receptor beta chain was carried out in a study of identifying expanded T cells in peripheral blood. Study-wide results and caveats: Across healthy donors, higher total template counts meant significantly greater approximately 2-week count variance. Technical replicates showed around 1.1 changed clones; two weeks around 15; four weeks 19.

In regard to this clone: Its antigen is currently unknown.

During the collection period, no donor immune events like infections were recorded. Assay used: immunoSEQ multiplex PCR; TCRdb lists only in-frame clones, some missing. The sample holds tens of thousands of clones; 87% are singletons and the top ten take roughly 5%. CDR3 length equals 14 residues. Between the trimmed V and J ends, which lost 5 bases and 4 bases, there was a span of 11 bases. CDR1 is LNHDA, CDR2 SQIVND, per germline (reference sequence). The chain joins TRBV19 to TRBJ2-2, with unresolved D. The TCR comes from a person aged 18 to 75 in good health. The sequencing input was blood. DNA for the CDR3: TGTGCCAGTAGTGGTACAGACGTCACCGGGGAGCTGTTTTTT. Its protein is CASSGTDVTGELFF. Full variable domain (remainder filled in from reference TRBV19 and TRBJ2-2): DGGITQSPKYLFRKEGQNVTLSCEQNLNHDAMYWYRQDPGQGLRLIYYSQIVNDFQKGDIAEGYSVSREKKESFPLTVTSAQKNPTAFYLCASSGTDVTGELFFGEGSRLTVL.